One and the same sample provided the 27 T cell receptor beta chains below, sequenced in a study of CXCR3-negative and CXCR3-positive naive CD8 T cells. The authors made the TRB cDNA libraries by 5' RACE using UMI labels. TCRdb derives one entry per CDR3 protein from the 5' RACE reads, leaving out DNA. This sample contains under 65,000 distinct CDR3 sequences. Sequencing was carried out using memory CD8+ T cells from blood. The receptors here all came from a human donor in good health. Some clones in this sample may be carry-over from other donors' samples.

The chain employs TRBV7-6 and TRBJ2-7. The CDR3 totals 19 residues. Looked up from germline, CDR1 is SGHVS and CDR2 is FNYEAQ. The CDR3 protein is CASSLVGVTTQLLDYEQYF. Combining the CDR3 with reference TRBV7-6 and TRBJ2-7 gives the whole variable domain GAGVSQSPRYKVTKRGQDVALRCDPISGHVSLYWYRQALGQGPEFLTYFNYEAQQDKSGLPNDRFSAERPEGSISTLTIQRTEQRDSAMYRCASSLVGVTTQLLDYEQYFGPGTRLTVT.

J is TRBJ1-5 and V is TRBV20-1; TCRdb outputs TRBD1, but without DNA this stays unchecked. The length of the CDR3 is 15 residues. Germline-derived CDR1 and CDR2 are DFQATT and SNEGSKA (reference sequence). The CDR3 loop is CSAEMDRGRNQPQHF.

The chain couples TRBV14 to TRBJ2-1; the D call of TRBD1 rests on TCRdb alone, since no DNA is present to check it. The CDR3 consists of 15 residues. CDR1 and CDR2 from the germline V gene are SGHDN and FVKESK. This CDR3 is CASSPRTVSYNEQFF.

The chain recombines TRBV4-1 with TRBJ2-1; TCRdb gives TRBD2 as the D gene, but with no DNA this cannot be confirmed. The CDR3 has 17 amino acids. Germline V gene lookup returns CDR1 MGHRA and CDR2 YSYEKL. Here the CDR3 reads CASSQAGLAGYFDEQFF.

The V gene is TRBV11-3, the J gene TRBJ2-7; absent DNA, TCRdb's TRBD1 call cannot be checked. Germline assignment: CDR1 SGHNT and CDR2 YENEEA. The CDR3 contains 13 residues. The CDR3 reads CASSLPGSYEQYF.

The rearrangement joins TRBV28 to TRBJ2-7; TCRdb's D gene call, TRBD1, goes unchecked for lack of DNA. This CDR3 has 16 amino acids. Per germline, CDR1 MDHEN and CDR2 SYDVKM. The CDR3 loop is CASSPDSTDGWYEQYF.

CDR3 region: CSARTPDTQYF. The chain links TRBV20-1 to TRBJ2-3. This CDR3 is 11 amino acids long. The germline V gene encodes CDR1 DFQATT and CDR2 SNEGSKA (reference sequence).

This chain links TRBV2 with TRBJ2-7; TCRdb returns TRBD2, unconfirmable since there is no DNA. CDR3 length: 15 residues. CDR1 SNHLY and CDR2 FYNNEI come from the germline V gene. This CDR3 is CASSRLAGGPNEQYF.

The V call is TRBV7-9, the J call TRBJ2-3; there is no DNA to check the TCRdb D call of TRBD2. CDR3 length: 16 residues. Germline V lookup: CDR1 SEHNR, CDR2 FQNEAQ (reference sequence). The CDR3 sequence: CASSPLLAGGTDTQYF.

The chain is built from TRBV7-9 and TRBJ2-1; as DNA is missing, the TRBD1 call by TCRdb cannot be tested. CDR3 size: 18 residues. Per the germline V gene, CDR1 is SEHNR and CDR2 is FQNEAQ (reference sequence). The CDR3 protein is CASSTLRADRALYNEQFF. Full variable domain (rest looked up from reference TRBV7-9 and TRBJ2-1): DTGVSQNPRHKITKRGQNVTFRCDPISEHNRLYWYRQTLGQGPEFLTYFQNEAQLEKSRLLSDRFSAERPKGSFSTLEIQRTEQGDSAMYLCASSTLRADRALYNEQFFGPGTRLTVL.

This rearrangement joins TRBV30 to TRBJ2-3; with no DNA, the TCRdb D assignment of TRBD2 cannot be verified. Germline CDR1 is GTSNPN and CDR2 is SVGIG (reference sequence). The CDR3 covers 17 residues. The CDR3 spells CAGSGTSGGPSTDTQYF.

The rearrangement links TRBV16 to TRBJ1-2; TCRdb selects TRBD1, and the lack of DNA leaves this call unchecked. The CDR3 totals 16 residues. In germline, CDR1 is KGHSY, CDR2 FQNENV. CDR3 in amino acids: CASTYPTTGANYGYTF.

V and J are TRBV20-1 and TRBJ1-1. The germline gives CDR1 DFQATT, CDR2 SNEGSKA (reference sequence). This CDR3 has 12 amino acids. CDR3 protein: CSASFTNTEAFF.

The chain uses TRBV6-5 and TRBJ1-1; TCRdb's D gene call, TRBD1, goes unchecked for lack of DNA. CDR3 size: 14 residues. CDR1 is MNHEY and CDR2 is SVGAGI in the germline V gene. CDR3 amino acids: CASSLTGANTEAFF.

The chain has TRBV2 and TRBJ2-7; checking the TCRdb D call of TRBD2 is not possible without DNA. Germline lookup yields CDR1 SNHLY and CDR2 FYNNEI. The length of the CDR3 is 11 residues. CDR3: CASRGSYEQYF.

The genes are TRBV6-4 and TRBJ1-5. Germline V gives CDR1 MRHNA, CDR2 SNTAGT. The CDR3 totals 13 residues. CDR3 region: CASSAESNQPQHF.

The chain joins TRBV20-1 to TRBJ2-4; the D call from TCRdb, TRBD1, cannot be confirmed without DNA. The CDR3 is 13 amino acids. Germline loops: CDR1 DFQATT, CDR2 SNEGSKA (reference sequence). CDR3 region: CSASGQGKNIQYF.

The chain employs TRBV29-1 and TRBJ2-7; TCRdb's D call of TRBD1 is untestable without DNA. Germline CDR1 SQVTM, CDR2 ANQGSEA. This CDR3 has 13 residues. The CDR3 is CSVGGGQSYEQYF.

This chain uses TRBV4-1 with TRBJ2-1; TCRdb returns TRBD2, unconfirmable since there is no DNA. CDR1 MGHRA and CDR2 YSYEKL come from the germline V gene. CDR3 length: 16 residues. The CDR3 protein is CASSQEPSVSYNEQFF.

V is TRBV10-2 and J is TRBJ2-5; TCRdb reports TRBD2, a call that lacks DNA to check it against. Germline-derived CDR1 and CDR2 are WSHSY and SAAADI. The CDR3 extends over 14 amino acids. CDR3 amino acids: CASSESGIGETQYF.

The CDR3 loop is CSVLGQGASSYNEQFF. This chain uses TRBV29-1 with TRBJ2-1; as DNA is missing, the TRBD1 call by TCRdb cannot be tested. Germline CDR1 reads SQVTM; CDR2 reads ANQGSEA. There are 16 residues in the CDR3.

This CDR3 reads CASSGTAATLTYEQYF. The chain combines TRBV25-1 with TRBJ2-7; TCRdb selects TRBD1, and the lack of DNA leaves this call unchecked. The CDR3 is made up of 16 amino acids. Germline V lookup: CDR1 MGHDK, CDR2 SYGVNS.

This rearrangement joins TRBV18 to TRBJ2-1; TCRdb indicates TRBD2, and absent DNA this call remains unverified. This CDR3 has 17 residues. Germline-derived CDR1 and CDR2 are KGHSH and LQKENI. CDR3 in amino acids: CASSPNDRTDLPNEQFF. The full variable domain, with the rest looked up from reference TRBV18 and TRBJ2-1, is NAGVMQNPRHLVRRRGQEARLRCSPMKGHSHVYWYRQLPEEGLKFMVYLQKENIIDESGMPKERFSAEFPKEGPSILRIQQVVRGDSAAYFCASSPNDRTDLPNEQFFGPGTRLTVL.

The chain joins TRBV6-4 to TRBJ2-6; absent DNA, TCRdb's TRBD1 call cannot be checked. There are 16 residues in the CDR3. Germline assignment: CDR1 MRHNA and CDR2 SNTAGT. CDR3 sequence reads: CASSEQGAGGANVLTF.

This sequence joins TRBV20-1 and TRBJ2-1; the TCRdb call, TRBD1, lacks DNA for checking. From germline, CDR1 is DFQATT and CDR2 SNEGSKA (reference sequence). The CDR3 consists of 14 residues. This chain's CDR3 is CSALPGQDYNEQFF.

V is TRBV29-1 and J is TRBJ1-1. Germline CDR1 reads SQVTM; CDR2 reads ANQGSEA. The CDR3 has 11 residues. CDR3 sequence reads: CSVPVGTEAFF.

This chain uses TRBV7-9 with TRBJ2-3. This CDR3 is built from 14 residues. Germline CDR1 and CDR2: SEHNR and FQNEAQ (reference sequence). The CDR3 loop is CASSLRTSGDTQYF.